This T cell receptor (beta chain) is from a study of T cells in Graves' hyperthyroidism and ophthalmopathy. The CDR3 covers 16 residues. The V gene lost 7 bases and the J gene lost 7 bases, with 22 bases spanning the gap. Looked up from germline, CDR1 is MNHNS and CDR2 is SASEGT. The CDR3 regions of TCR beta were amplified from RNA transcripts. The TCR CDR3 first-round RT-PCR relied on the HTBI primer set. Via MiXCR, TCRdb re-called the multiplex PCR reads, giving one row per CDR3 protein. The sample lists over 500,000 distinct CDR3 sequences; over 45% were seen once. Uncontrolled infection, other autoimmune disease, pregnancy or lactation barred patients from enrollment.

This chain joins TRBV6-1 and TRBJ2-2, with TRBD2 as a possible D gene (7 bases). This receptor was obtained from an adult woman with Graves' disease, either hyperthyroidism or ophthalmopathy (not recorded which). Sequencing input: peripheral blood or thyroid tissue (not recorded which). The CDR3 nucleotides are TGTGCCAGCACCGAACAGGGCGGGAGTTGGGGCGGGGAGCTGTTTTTT. It translates to CASTEQGGSWGGELFF.